These T cell receptor beta chains were read from a single sample in a study of cytomegalovirus exposure and HLA in healthy donors. Assay: immunoSEQ multiplex PCR; the TCRdb copy retains only in-frame clones and omits some. Of about 130,000 clones in the sample, about 77% were seen once. The sample comprised PBMCs. These receptor sequences come from a woman aged 40-49 years in good health and CMV-seronegative. The CDR3 runs from the conserved cysteine through the conserved F or W. A D gene is named only where the DNA matches it firmly. The size field is filled for only some rows; it gives once, few, many or a size class.

j_gene,d_gene,v_gene,abundance,CDR3nt,CDR3aa
TRBJ2-1,-,TRBV6-1,-,TGTGCCAGCACTACGACTAGCAATGAGCAGTTCTTC,CASTTTSNEQFF
TRBJ2-7,TRBD1,TRBV5-6,-,TGTGCCAGCAGCCCTGACAGGGGGGTCTCCTACGAGCAGTACTTC,CASSPDRGVSYEQYF
TRBJ2-7,TRBD1,TRBV6-1,-,TGTGCCAGCAGTGAAAGGCACAGGGGCTACGAGCAGTACTTC,CASSERHRGYEQYF
TRBJ1-2,-,TRBV7-9,-,TGTGCCAGCACCCTTTATGCGGGAGACTATGGCTACACCTTC,CASTLYAGDYGYTF
TRBJ2-5,-,TRBV7-3,-,TGTGCCAGCAGCCCCTCGGACGGGATACGGGAGACCCAGTACTTC,CASSPSDGIRETQYF
TRBJ1-6,-,TRBV4-1,-,TGCGCCAGCAGCCCCGCACATGATCCGACTTCAGATGGGTCACCCCTCCACTTT,CASSPAHDPTSDGSPLHF
TRBJ1-1,TRBD1,TRBV11-3,-,TGTGCCAGCAGCGCCGGGGACAGGGAGAACACTGAAGCTTTCTTT,CASSAGDRENTEAFF
TRBJ1-1,-,TRBV5-6,-,TGTGCCAGCAGCTTAGAAAGGTGGCGAGCGGGCACTGAAGCTTTCTTT,CASSLERWRAGTEAFF
TRBJ1-1,TRBD1,TRBV6-5,-,TGTGCCAGCAGTTTTACAGGGGGCGGCGAAGCTTTCTTT,CASSFTGGGEAFF
TRBJ2-1,-,TRBV27,-,TGTGCCAGCCGACCTCACCTAGGAAATGAGCAGTTCTTC,CASRPHLGNEQFF
TRBJ2-3,TRBD1,TRBV28,few,TGTGCCAGCAGCCGGGACAGTCACACAGATACGCAGTATTTT,CASSRDSHTDTQYF
TRBJ2-7,-,TRBV10-3,-,TGTGCCATCAGTGTTGGCCCCCTCTCGGGCTCCTACGAGCAGTACTTC,CAISVGPLSGSYEQYF
TRBJ1-5,-,TRBV2,-,TGTGCCAGCAACTTCAGGGCCAACAATCAGCCCCAGCATTTT,CASNFRANNQPQHF
TRBJ1-1,TRBD1,TRBV5-1,-,TGCGCCAGCAGCTTCAGAGATTACAGGGGAAGCGGCACTGAAGCTTTCTTT,CASSFRDYRGSGTEAFF
TRBJ2-2,TRBD1,TRBV5-1,-,TGCGCCAGCAGCTGGGGACAGGTGGCCGGGGAGCTGTTTTTT,CASSWGQVAGELFF
TRBJ2-2,TRBD1,TRBV5-1,-,TGCGCCAGCAGCTTGGACGGGACAGGGGCCGGGGAGCTGTTTTTT,CASSLDGTGAGELFF
TRBJ2-5,-,TRBV2,few,TGTGCCAGCATAATCGACCCAGGATGGACCCAGTACTTC,CASIIDPGWTQYF
TRBJ1-2,-,TRBV6-5,-,TGTGCCAGCAGTGGAAGGGGAAATGGCTACCCCTTC,CASSGRGNGYPF
TRBJ1-1,TRBD1,TRBV30,-,TGTGCCTGGGGACAGGGGGGCACTGAAGCTTTCTTT,CAWGQGGTEAFF
TRBJ1-6,-,TRBV15,-,TGTGCCACCTCGGGGGGCTCCTCCTATAATTCACCCCTCCACTTT,CATSGGSSYNSPLHF
TRBJ1-2,TRBD1,TRBV5-4,-,TGTGCCAGCAGCGCCACCGGGACAGGGGTTGGCTACACCTTC,CASSATGTGVGYTF
TRBJ1-1,-,TRBV15,-,TGTGCCACCAGCAGAGATTTAGAGAACACTGAAGCTTTCTTT,CATSRDLENTEAFF
TRBJ1-2,TRBD1,TRBV6-6,-,TGTGCCAGCAGTTCGACAGGGGCTGGCTACACCTTC,CASSSTGAGYTF
TRBJ1-1,TRBD1,TRBV5-1,-,TGCGCCAGCAGCGCGGGTGACAGGGGGCTTTCGAACACTGAAGCTTTCTTT,CASSAGDRGLSNTEAFF
TRBJ1-3,TRBD1,TRBV5-1,-,TGCGCCAGCAGCCCCGAAGGGACAGGAAGGCTTTACTCTGGAAACACCATATATTTT,CASSPEGTGRLYSGNTIYF
TRBJ1-2,TRBD1,TRBV6-1,-,TGTGCCAGCAGTTCGGGGGGGACAGCCTTGAGCTACACCTTC,CASSSGGTALSYTF
TRBJ1-1,TRBD1,TRBV12-5,once,TGTGCTAGTGGTATCGGGACAGGGAGAGGGACTGAAGCTTTCTTT,CASGIGTGRGTEAFF
TRBJ2-6,-,TRBV7-3,-,TGTGCCAGCAGCTTAAGTCCTGTGCAGTCTGGGGCCAACGTCCTGACTTTC,CASSLSPVQSGANVLTF
TRBJ2-1,TRBD2,TRBV7-9,-,TGTGCCAGCAGCTTAGCACTAGCGGGGTTCTACAATGAGCAGTTCTTC,CASSLALAGFYNEQFF
TRBJ2-2,-,TRBV7-8,once,TGTGCCAGCAGCTTAGCTGGGCCCGGGGAGCTGTTTTTT,CASSLAGPGELFF
TRBJ2-4,TRBD2,TRBV2,-,TGTGCCAGCAGTGAAGCGCGGCTAGCGGGGGGTTTGGTCAAAAACATTCAGTACTTC,CASSEARLAGGLVKNIQYF
TRBJ2-1,TRBD1,TRBV27,-,TGTGCCAGCAGTCTACAGGGGCTTGAGCAGTTCTTC,CASSLQGLEQFF
TRBJ2-3,TRBD1,TRBV5-6,-,TGTGCCAGCAGCCTCCCGACGACAGGGGCAGATACGCAGTATTTT,CASSLPTTGADTQYF
TRBJ1-3,-,TRBV12-5,-,TGTGCTAGTGGCCCGACCGTGGGCGATGGAAACACCATATATTTT,CASGPTVGDGNTIYF
TRBJ1-1,-,TRBV5-1,-,TGCGCCAGCAGCTTGGGGCCCGGGAATGCTGAAGCTTTCTTT,CASSLGPGNAEAFF
TRBJ2-1,TRBD2,TRBV9,few,TGTGCCAGCAGCGCGAGTAGCGGGGGGAATGAGCAGTTCTTC,CASSASSGGNEQFF
TRBJ1-3,-,TRBV6-5,-,TGTGCCAGCAGACCCGGGGAATCTGGAAACACCATATATTTT,CASRPGESGNTIYF
TRBJ2-3,-,TRBV21-1,-,TGTGCCAGCAGCAAATGTAAGGGGCACACAGATACGCAGTATTTT,CASSKCKGHTDTQYF
TRBJ2-2,TRBD1,TRBV19,-,TGTGCCAGTAGTCTCCGGGACAGGGGGATTAGGGAGCTGTTTTTT,CASSLRDRGIRELFF
TRBJ1-1,TRBD1,TRBV2,once,TGTGCCAGCACCGGCCCCGCTACAGGGGACACTGAAGCTTTCTTT,CASTGPATGDTEAFF
TRBJ1-5,TRBD1,TRBV19,-,TGTGCCAGTAGTTCCGTCATCGGGACAGGCAATCAGCCCCAGCATTTT,CASSSVIGTGNQPQHF
TRBJ2-3,-,TRBV15,-,TGTGCCACCAGCAGAGGAGGGGGTGATACGCAGTATTTT,CATSRGGGDTQYF
TRBJ1-6,-,TRBV4-1,-,TGCGCCAGCATGTCATTCAGGGATGATAATTCACCCCTCCACTTT,CASMSFRDDNSPLHF
TRBJ2-1,-,TRBV7-8,-,TGTGCCAGCAGCTTAGGGATGGCGGGGGGACAGAATGAGCAGTTCTTC,CASSLGMAGGQNEQFF
TRBJ2-2,-,TRBV7-9,-,TGTGCCATCAGCTTAGGACAGAACACCGGGGAGCTGTTTTTT,CAISLGQNTGELFF
TRBJ2-5,TRBD2,TRBV27,-,TGTGCCAGCAGTTCCAGCGGGGGTGGACAAGAGACCCAGTACTTC,CASSSSGGGQETQYF
TRBJ1-1,TRBD1,TRBV7-8,-,TGTGCCAGCAGCTTTAGGACAGGGGACGTTCCTTTGGCTTTCTTT,CASSFRTGDVPLAFF
TRBJ2-1,TRBD2,TRBV5-1,-,TGCGCCAGCAGCTCCCTTAGCACTAGCGGGGGAGGTGAGCAGTTCTTC,CASSSLSTSGGGEQFF
TRBJ1-6,-,TRBV4-1,-,TGCGCCAGCAGCCAAGTGAGTAATTCACCCCTCCACTTT,CASSQVSNSPLHF
TRBJ2-7,-,TRBV27,-,TGTGCCAGCAGTCGGAACTACTACGAGCAGTACTTC,CASSRNYYEQYF
TRBJ2-3,-,TRBV6-1,-,TGTGCCAGCAGATTGACACGGCCGTCCACAGATACGCAGTATTTT,CASRLTRPSTDTQYF
TRBJ1-5,-,TRBV6-5,-,TGTGCCAGCATTGGGACAACAGGCCAGCCCCAGCATTTT,CASIGTTGQPQHF
TRBJ1-2,TRBD1,TRBV27,-,TGTGCCAGCAGGCCGGACAGGGTCGAAGGCTACACCTTC,CASRPDRVEGYTF